This passage covers 22 T cell receptor beta chains from one sample sequenced in a study of shared clonotypes between healthy human individuals. Clones were sequenced by immunoSEQ multiplex PCR, and TCRdb holds only the in-frame ones, with some missing. The sample lists about 2.4 million clones; 90% to 95% were seen once. The sample consisted of naive CD4+ T cells sorted from blood. Regarding subset: CD45RA+ positively selected. Source of these receptors: a man between 18 and 29 years old in good health.

Comment on this clone: Lacking the conserved final phenylalanine or tryptophan, this CDR3 likely reflects a read error. The rearrangement uses TRBV5-4 and TRBJ1-2; TRBD1 agrees at 9 bases. This CDR3 region has 14 residues. From germline, CDR1 is SGHNT and CDR2 YYREEE (reference sequence). V gave up 4 bases and J gave up 5 bases; unmatched junction bases: 6. This CDR3 is CASSTRQGVYGYTL. Written as DNA, the CDR3 is TGTGCCAGCAGCACCCGACAGGGGGTATATGGCTACACCCTC.

The chain joins TRBV10-3 to TRBJ2-3, with D perhaps matching TRBD2 (5 bases). The V end was cut by 3 bases, the J end by 4 bases, with 14 bases between. Germline V gene data show CDR1 as ENHRY and CDR2 as SYGVKD. The CDR3 runs 15 residues. The CDR3 protein is CAISDGPPGSDTQYF. The CDR3 nucleotides read TGTGCCATCAGTGATGGCCCCCCGGGGTCAGATACGCAGTATTTT.

The V gene is TRBV5-1, the J gene TRBJ1-6; D not certain. The CDR3 is 15 amino acids. The V gene's germline CDR1 is SGHRS and CDR2 YFSETQ. V lost 2 bases, J lost 7 bases, and 13 bases lay in between. The CDR3 bases are TGCGCCAGCAGCTTCCGGGGATCTTGGAATTCACCCCTCCACTTT. Translation: CASSFRGSWNSPLHF.

The chain combines TRBV6-4 with TRBJ1-1; D not resolved. Trimming took off 6 bases at V and 1 base at J, with 12 bases between the two ends. CDR1 and CDR2 (germline): MRHNA, SNTAGT. This CDR3 comprises 14 residues. The CDR3 spells CASSQSGRNTEAFF. In nucleotides, the CDR3 is TGTGCCAGCAGCCAATCCGGGAGGAACACTGAAGCTTTCTTT.

The chain uses TRBV7-2 and TRBJ1-3; TRBD1 might be the D (6 bases). Deletions cut 5 bases from V and 8 bases from J, with 10 bases between. Germline V lookup: CDR1 SGHTA, CDR2 FQGNSA. The CDR3 extends over 12 amino acids. The CDR3 loop is CASSHREHTIYF. CDR3 in DNA: TGTGCCAGCAGCCACAGGGAACACACCATATATTTT.

The chain is built from TRBV6-5 and TRBJ2-3; a weak D match, TRBD2 (6 bases). Germline assignment: CDR1 MNHEY and CDR2 SVGAGI. V was cut by 9 bases and J by 8 bases, with 12 bases left in between. The CDR3 spans 11 residues. CDR3 coding DNA: TGTGCCAGTCGAAGAGCGGGTACGCAGTATTTT. Its protein product is CASRRAGTQYF.

The chain uses TRBV4-2 and TRBJ2-2; maybe TRBD2 (6 bases). Germline-derived CDR1 and CDR2 are LGHNA and YNFKEQ. Trimming removed 0 bases from V and 1 base from J, with 12 bases in between. CDR3 length: 17 amino acids. CDR3 coding DNA: TGTGCCAGCAGCCAAGATCCCGCGGGGCAGAACACCGGGGAGCTGTTTTTT. This codes for CASSQDPAGQNTGELFF.

The gene calls are TRBV13 and TRBJ1-2, with TRBD1 as a possible D gene (6 bases). CDR3 length: 15 amino acids. V lost 2 bases and J lost 4, with 14 bases in between. Germline assignment: CDR1 PRHDT and CDR2 FYEKMQ (reference sequence). DNA of the CDR3: TGTGCCAGCAGCTTACGTCGCAGGGGATTCTATGGCTACACCTTC. As protein: CASSLRRRGFYGYTF.

This chain connects TRBV7-2 to TRBJ2-7; D call uncertain. This CDR3 region has 14 residues. Germline V gene data show CDR1 as SGHTA and CDR2 as FQGNSA. The V and J ends lost 0 bases and 6 bases respectively, with 12 bases between them. CDR3: CASSLASYSGEQYF. The DNA of the CDR3 is TGTGCCAGCAGCTTAGCGTCCTACTCGGGCGAGCAGTACTTC.

This clone was detected once. V usage is TRBV29-1 and J usage is TRBJ2-2, with no clear D. This CDR3 is 13 amino acids long. CDR1 is SQVTM, CDR2 ANQGSEA, per germline. V was pared by 0 bases and J by 4 bases, with 6 bases between. This CDR3 reads CSVEDRPTGELFF. CDR3 nucleotides: TGCAGCGTTGAAGATCGCCCCACCGGGGAGCTGTTTTTT.

V gene TRBV11-2 combines with J gene TRBJ2-7, with 7 bases fitting TRBD1. V trimming: 4 bases; J trimming: 3 bases; junction bases outside the gene matches: 6. The germline CDR1 and CDR2 sequences are SGHAT and FQNNGV. The CDR3 extends over 14 amino acids. This CDR3 reads CASSSPRGFYEQYF. The CDR3 nucleotides are TGTGCCAGCAGCTCACCCAGGGGGTTCTACGAGCAGTACTTC.

The V and J genes are TRBV11-2 and TRBJ1-4, with a weak D call TRBD1 (5 bases). This CDR3 comprises 15 residues. Trimming left V 0 bases short and J 7 bases short, with 12 bases between. Germline V CDR1 and CDR2: SGHAT, FQNNGV. CDR3 sequence reads: CASSLEGAGSEKLFF. The CDR3 coding sequence is TGTGCCAGCAGCTTAGAAGGGGCAGGGAGTGAAAAACTGTTTTTT.

The chain joins TRBV14 to TRBJ1-5; D is unresolved. CDR3 size: 16 residues. Trimming removed 1 base at V and 4 bases at J, with 14 bases between. In germline, CDR1 is SGHDN, CDR2 FVKESK. CDR3 nucleotides: TGTGCCAGCAGCCAAGTGGGGAGGCGGCTTAATCAGCCCCAGCATTTT. It is translated as CASSQVGRRLNQPQHF. The variable domain in full, completed from reference TRBV14 and TRBJ1-5, reads EAGVTQFPSHSVIEKGQTVTLRCDPISGHDNLYWYRRVMGKEIKFLLHFVKESKQDESGMPNNRFLAERTGGTYSTLKVQPAELEDSGVYFCASSQVGRRLNQPQHFGDGTRLSIL.

The V and J genes are TRBV5-1 and TRBJ1-4; D remains unclear. The CDR3 totals 13 residues. CDR1 and CDR2 from the germline V gene are SGHRS and YFSETQ. V lost 4 bases and J lost 16, with 20 bases in between. The CDR3 nucleotides read TGCGCCAGCAGCCCTGGAGAAGGGTCAAAGACGTTTTTT. It encodes CASSPGEGSKTFF.

Here the CDR3 DNA reads TGTGCCAGCAGCTTAGCGCTAGCGGGAGCCCGGCAGGGGCAGTTCTTC. It encodes CASSLALAGARQGQFF. The rearrangement joins TRBV7-6 to TRBJ2-1; 10 nucleotides match TRBD2. Germline values: CDR1 SGHVS, CDR2 FNYEAQ. The CDR3 length is 16 residues. Germline trimming cut 0 bases from V and 12 bases from J; bases unmatched to any gene: 11.

V is TRBV28 and J is TRBJ2-7; 9 nucleotides align to TRBD1. CDR1 and CDR2 from the germline V gene are MDHEN and SYDVKM. V was clipped by 3 bases and J by 2 bases; unmatched bases: 5. CDR3 size: 15 residues. CDR3 coding DNA: TGTGCCAGCAGTTTTTCCGGGACAGGGACCTACGAGCAGTACTTC. Translated, it gives CASSFSGTGTYEQYF.

The table lists this clone with a few counts. The rearrangement joins TRBV9 to TRBJ1-5, with 8 bases that match TRBD1. Germline-derived CDR1 and CDR2 are SGDLS and YYNGEE. The CDR3 consists of 15 residues. V was pared by 2 bases and J by 5 bases, with 6 bases of the junction left unmatched. Here the CDR3 DNA reads TGTGCCAGCAGCGTGGAGGGACAGGTTCATCAGCCCCAGCATTTT. Translation gives CASSVEGQVHQPQHF.

The chain carries TRBV12-5 and TRBJ1-6; possibly TRBD1 for D (6 bases). V lost 5 bases and J lost 7, with 18 bases in between. Per the germline V gene, CDR1 is LGHNT and CDR2 is FRNRAP. The CDR3 runs 16 residues. This CDR3 reads CASGLSIRGSNSPLHF. CDR3 nucleotides: TGTGCTAGTGGTCTATCCATCAGGGGCAGCAATTCACCCCTCCACTTT.

This chain links TRBV9 with TRBJ2-7; the match to TRBD1 covers 10 bases. Losses at the gene ends were 6 bases for V and 4 bases for J; bases not matched to a gene: 7. The V gene's germline CDR1 is SGDLS and CDR2 YYNGEE. The CDR3 consists of 14 residues. This CDR3 reads CASTRGQGEYEQYF. The CDR3 nucleotides read TGTGCCAGCACCCGCGGACAGGGGGAATACGAGCAGTACTTC.

The chain joins TRBV13 to TRBJ2-5; possibly TRBD2 for D (6 bases). From germline, CDR1 is PRHDT and CDR2 FYEKMQ (reference sequence). The CDR3 runs to 14 residues. V was clipped by 4 bases and J by 5 bases, with 14 bases between them. This CDR3 is CASSSIRGSETQYF. CDR3 nucleotides: TGTGCCAGCAGCTCCATTCGGGGGTCGGAGACCCAGTACTTC.

This clone was counted a single time. The chain couples TRBV27 to TRBJ2-2; 7 bases line up with TRBD1. The CDR3 is made up of 17 amino acids. Germline loops: CDR1 MNHEY, CDR2 SMNVEV (reference sequence). Germline trimming cut 7 bases from V and 0 bases from J; bases unmatched to any gene: 11. In DNA form, the CDR3 reads TGTGCCAGCAAGCGCTTTGGGACAGTCTCGAACACCGGGGAGCTGTTTTTT. The encoded protein is CASKRFGTVSNTGELFF.

V usage is TRBV5-1 and J usage is TRBJ1-1; 7 bases are a match to TRBD1. The J segment lost 1 base and the V segment lost 0 bases, leaving 15 bases of the junction unmatched. The CDR3 is 19 residues long. Germline V gene data show CDR1 as SGHRS and CDR2 as YFSETQ. The DNA for the CDR3 is TGCGCCAGCAGCTTGGCTTGGGGGAGGGGGACAGCGTGGAACACTGAAGCTTTCTTT. Residues: CASSLAWGRGTAWNTEAFF.